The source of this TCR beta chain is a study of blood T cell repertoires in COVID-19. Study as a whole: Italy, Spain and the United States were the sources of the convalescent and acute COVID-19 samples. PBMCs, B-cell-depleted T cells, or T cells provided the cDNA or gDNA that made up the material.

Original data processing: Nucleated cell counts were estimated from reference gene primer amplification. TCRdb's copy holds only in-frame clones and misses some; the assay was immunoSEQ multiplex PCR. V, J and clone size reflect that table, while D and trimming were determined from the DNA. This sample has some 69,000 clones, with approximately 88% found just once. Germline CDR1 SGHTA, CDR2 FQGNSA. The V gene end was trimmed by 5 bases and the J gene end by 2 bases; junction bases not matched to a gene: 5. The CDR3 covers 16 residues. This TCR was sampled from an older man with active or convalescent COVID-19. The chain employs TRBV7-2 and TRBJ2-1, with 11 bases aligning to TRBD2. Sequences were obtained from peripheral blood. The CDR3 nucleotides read TGTGCCAGCAGCCCCAAGACTAGCGGGGCCTACAATGAGCAGTTCTTC. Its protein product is CASSPKTSGAYNEQFF.